What follows is one TCR beta chain and its context. This specimen comes from a study of blood T cell repertoires in COVID-19. Across the whole study: Donors in the United States, Italy and Spain gave samples during acute or convalescent COVID-19.

Trimming removed 3 bases from V and 9 bases from J; junction bases left unmatched: 9. CDR1 and CDR2 (germline): SGHRS, YFSETQ. The CDR3 contains 14 residues. Authors' analysis steps: Nucleated cell number was recorded as an estimate derived from reference gene primer amplification. Sequenced by immunoSEQ multiplex PCR; TCRdb stores in-frame clones only, minus some. V and J calls plus clone size are reproduced from that table; the DNA served to infer D and trimming. The repertoire holds approximately 200,000 clones, with about 82% as singletons. Input material: peripheral blood. The sequence was collected from a woman in her twenties or thirties with acute or convalescent COVID-19. The chain is built from TRBV5-1 and TRBJ1-3; 7 bases fit TRBD1. This CDR3 reads CASSSGQTTGTIYF. As DNA, the CDR3 is TGCGCCAGCAGCTCGGGACAGACTACTGGCACCATATATTTT.